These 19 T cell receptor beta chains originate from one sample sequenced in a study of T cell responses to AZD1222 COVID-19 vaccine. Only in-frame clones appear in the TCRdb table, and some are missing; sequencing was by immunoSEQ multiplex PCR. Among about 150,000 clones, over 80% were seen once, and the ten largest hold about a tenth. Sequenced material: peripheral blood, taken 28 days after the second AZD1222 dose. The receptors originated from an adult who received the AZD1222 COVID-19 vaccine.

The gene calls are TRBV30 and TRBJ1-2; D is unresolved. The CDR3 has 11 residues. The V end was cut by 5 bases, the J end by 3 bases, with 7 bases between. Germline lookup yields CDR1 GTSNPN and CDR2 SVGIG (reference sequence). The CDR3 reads CAWAGDYGYTF. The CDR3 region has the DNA TGTGCCTGGGCAGGAGACTATGGCTACACCTTC.

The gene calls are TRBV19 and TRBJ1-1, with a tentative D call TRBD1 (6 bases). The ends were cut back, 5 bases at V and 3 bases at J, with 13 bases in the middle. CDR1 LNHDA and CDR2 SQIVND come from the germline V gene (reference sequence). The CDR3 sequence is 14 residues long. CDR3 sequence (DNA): TGTGCCAGTAGTGACAGGCCCCAACACACTGAAGCTTTCTTT. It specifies CASSDRPQHTEAFF.

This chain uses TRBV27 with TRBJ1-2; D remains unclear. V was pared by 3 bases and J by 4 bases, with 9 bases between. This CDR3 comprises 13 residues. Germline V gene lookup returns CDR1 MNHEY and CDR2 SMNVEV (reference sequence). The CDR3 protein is CASSFRGFYGYTF. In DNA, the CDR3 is TGTGCCAGCAGTTTCCGAGGTTTCTATGGCTACACCTTC.

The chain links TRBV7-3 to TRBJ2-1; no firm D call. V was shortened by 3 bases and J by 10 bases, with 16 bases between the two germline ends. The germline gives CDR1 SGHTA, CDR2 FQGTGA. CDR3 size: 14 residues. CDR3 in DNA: TGTGCCAGCAGCTTTGGACCCCCTCTAGGAGAGCAGTTCTTC. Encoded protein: CASSFGPPLGEQFF.

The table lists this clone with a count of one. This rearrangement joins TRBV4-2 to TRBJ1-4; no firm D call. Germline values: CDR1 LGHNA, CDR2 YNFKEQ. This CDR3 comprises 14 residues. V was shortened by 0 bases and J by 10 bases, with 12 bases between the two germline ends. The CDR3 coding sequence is TGTGCCAGCAGCCAAGATACATCGGGGAGAAAACTGTTTTTT. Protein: CASSQDTSGRKLFF.

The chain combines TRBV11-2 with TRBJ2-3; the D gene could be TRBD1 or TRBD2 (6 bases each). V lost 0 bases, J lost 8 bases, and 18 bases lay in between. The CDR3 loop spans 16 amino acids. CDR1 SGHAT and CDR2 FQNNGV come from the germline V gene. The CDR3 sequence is CASSLDQGRKGGTQYF. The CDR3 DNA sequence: TGTGCCAGCAGCTTAGATCAGGGACGCAAGGGGGGTACGCAGTATTTT.

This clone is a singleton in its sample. CDR3 protein: CASSAETGLAGKQYF. In DNA form, the CDR3 reads TGTGCCAGCAGCGCAGAAACGGGACTAGCGGGGAAGCAGTACTTC. V and J are TRBV9 and TRBJ2-7; 13 nucleotides match TRBD2. The CDR3 has 15 amino acids. Germline values: CDR1 SGDLS, CDR2 YYNGEE. V was clipped by 3 bases and J by 8 bases; unmatched bases: 8.

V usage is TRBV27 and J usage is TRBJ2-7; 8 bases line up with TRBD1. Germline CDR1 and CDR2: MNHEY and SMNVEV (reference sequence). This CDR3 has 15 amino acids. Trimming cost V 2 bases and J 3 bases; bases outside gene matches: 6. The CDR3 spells CASSLGQGAIYEQYF. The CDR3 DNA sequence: TGTGCCAGCAGTTTAGGCCAGGGGGCCATCTACGAGCAGTACTTC.

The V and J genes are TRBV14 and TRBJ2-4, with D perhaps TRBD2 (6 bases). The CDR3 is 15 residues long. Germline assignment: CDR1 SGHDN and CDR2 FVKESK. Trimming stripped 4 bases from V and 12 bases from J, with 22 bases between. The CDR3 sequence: CASSLRDQGPGRQYF. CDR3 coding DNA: TGTGCCAGCAGCCTGCGGGACCAGGGACCTGGGCGTCAGTACTTC.

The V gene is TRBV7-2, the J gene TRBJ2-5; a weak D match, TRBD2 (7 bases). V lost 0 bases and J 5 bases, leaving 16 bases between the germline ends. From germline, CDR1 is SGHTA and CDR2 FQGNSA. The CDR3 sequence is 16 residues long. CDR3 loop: CASSLAQGRGGETQYF. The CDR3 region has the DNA TGTGCCAGCAGCTTAGCCCAGGGGAGGGGAGGGGAGACCCAGTACTTC. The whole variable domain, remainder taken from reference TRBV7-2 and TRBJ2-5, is GAGVSQSPSNKVTEKGKDVELRCDPISGHTALYWYRQSLGQGLEFLIYFQGNSAPDKSGLPSDRFSAERTGGSVSTLTIQRTQQEDSAVYLCASSLAQGRGGETQYFGPGTRLLVL.

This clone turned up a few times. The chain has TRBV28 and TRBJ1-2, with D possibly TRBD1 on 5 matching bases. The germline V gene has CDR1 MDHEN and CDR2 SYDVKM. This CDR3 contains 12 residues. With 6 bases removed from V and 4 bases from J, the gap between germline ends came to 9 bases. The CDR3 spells CASSKGTYGYTF. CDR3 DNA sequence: TGTGCCAGCAGCAAAGGGACCTATGGCTACACCTTC.

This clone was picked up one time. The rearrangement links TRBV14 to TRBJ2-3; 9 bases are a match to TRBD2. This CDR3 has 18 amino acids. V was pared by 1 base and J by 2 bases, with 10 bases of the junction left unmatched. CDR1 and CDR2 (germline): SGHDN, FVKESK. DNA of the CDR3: TGTGCCAGCAGCCAAGCTGCCCCGACTAGCGGAACCACAGATACGCAGTATTTT. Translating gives CASSQAAPTSGTTDTQYF.

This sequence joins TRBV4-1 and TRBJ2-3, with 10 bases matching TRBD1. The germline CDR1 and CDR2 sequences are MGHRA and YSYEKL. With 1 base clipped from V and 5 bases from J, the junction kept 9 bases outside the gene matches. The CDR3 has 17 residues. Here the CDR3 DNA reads TGCGCCAGCAGCCAAGTGAGGACAGGGGGTTTGCTAGATACGCAGTATTTT. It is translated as CASSQVRTGGLLDTQYF.

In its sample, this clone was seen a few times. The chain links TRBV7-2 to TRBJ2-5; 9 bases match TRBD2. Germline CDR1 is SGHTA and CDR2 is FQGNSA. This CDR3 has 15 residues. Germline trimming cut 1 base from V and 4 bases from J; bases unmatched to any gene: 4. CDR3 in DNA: TGTGCCAGCAGCTTAGGAGCGGGAGGACGAGAGACCCAGTACTTC. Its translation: CASSLGAGGRETQYF.

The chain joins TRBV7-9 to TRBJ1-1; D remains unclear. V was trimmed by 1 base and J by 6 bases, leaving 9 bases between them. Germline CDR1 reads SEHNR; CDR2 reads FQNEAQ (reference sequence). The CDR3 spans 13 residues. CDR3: CASSLGEGAEAFF. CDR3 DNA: TGTGCCAGCAGCTTAGGAGAGGGCGCTGAAGCTTTCTTT.

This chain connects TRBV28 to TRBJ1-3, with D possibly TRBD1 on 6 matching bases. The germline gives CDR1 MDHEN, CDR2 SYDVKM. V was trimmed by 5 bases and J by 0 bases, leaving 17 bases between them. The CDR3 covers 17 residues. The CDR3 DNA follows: TGTGCCAGCAGTCCGAAGGGACATACGAGCTCTGGAAACACCATATATTTT. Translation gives CASSPKGHTSSGNTIYF.

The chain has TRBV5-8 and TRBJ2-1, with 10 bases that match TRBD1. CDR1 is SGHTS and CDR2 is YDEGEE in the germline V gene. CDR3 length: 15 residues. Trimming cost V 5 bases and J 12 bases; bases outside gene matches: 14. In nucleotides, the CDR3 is TGTGCCAGCAGTTCCGGGACAGGGGTGGACGGGGGGCAGTTCTTC. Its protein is CASSSGTGVDGGQFF.

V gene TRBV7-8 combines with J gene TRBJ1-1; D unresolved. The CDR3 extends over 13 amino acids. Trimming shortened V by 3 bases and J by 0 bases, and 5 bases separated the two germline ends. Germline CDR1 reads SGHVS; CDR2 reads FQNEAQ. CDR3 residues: CASSFSMNTEAFF. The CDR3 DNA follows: TGTGCCAGCAGCTTTTCTATGAACACTGAAGCTTTCTTT. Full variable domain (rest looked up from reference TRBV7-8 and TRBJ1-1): GAGVSQSPRYKVAKRGQDVALRCDPISGHVSLFWYQQALGQGPEFLTYFQNEAQLDKSGLPSDRFFAERPEGSVSTLKIQRTQQEDSAVYLCASSFSMNTEAFFGQGTRLTVV.

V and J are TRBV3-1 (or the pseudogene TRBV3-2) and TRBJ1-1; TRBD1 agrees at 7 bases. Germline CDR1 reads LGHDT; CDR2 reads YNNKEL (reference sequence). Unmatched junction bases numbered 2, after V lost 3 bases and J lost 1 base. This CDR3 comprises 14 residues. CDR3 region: CASSQGDRNTEAFF. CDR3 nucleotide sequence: TGTGCCAGCAGCCAGGGGGACAGGAACACTGAAGCTTTCTTT.